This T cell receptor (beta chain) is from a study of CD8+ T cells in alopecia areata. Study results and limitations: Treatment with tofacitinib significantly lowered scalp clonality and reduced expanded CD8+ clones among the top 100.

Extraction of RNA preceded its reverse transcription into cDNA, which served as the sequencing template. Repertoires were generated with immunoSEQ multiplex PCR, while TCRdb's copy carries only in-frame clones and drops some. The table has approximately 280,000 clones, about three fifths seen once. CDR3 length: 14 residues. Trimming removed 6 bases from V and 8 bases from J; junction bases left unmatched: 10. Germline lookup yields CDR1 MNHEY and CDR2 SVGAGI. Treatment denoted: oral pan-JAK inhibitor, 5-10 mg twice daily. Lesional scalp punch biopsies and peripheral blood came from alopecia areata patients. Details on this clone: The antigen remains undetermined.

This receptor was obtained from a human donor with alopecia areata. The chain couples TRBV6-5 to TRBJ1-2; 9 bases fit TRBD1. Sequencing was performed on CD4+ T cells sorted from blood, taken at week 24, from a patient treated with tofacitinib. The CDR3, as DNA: TGTGCCAGCAGACCAACCGGGACAGGGAGCGGCTACACCTTC. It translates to CASRPTGTGSGYTF.